This entry is about one TCR beta chain. There is no known antigen for this receptor. No base qualities exist here, and no much larger clone lies one base off it. The data derive from a study of T cell changes during pregnancy in multiple sclerosis (dated by TCRdb to the late 2010s). Looking at the study overall: Changes in the T cell repertoire over the course of pregnancy were examined in this study in women with multiple sclerosis.

Inclusive of the bounding cysteine and phenylalanine, the CDR3 is 15 residues long. This entry keeps only the CDR3 DNA: 45 bases, framed from base 1. From a lookup of the germline V gene (reference sequence), CDR1 and CDR2 are SGHNT and YYREEE. Relative to germline, V is 2 bases shorter and J is 2 bases shorter, with 11 bases between their ends. The library came from the immunoSEQ multiplex PCR assay. In its TCRdb copy, this immuneACCESS table keeps in-frame sequences only and misses some clones. Where compared with another copy, unresolved V genes explain less than half of these, and the others have no known cause. The sample table lists around 67,000 clones, roughly 90% of them with a count of one. The ten largest clones represent approximately 2.3% of the sample.

The TCR originated in a female donor with multiple sclerosis, enrolled in a pregnancy study. The V gene is TRBV5-4 and the J gene is TRBJ2-1, and the D gene may be TRBD1, 5 bases matching. The material was peripheral blood, obtained in the first trimester of pregnancy. The nucleotides are TGTGCCAGCAGCTTTGAAACGACAGCCTACAATGAGCAGTTCTTC. This sequence encodes CASSFETTAYNEQFF.